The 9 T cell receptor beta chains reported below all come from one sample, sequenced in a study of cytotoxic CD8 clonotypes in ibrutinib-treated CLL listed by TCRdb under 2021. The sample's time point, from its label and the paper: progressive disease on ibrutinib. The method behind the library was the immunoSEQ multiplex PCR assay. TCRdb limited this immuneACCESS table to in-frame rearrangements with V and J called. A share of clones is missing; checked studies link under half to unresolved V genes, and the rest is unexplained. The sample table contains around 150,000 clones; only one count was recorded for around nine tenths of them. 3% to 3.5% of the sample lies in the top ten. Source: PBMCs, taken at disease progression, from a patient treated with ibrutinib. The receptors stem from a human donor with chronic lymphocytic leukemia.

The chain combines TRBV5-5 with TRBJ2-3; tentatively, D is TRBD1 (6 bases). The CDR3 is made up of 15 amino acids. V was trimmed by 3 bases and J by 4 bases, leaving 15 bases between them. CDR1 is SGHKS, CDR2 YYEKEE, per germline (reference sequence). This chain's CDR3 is CASSSPGVSADTQYF. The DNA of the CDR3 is TGTGCCAGCAGCTCGCCAGGGGTTAGTGCAGATACGCAGTATTTT.

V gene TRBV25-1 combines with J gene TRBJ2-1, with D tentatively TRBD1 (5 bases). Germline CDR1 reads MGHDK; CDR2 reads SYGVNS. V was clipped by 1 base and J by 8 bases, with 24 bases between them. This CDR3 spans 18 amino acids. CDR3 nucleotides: TGTGCCAGCAGTGAATTTTTCCAGAAAACCCTGACAGACGATGAGCAGTTCTTC. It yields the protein CASSEFFQKTLTDDEQFF.

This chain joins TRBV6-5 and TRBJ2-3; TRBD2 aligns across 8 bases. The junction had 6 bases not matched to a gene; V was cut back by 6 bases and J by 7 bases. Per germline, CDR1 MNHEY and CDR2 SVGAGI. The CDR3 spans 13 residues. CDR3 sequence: CASRRGVGYTQYF. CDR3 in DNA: TGTGCCAGCAGGCGGGGGGTGGGCTATACGCAGTATTTT.

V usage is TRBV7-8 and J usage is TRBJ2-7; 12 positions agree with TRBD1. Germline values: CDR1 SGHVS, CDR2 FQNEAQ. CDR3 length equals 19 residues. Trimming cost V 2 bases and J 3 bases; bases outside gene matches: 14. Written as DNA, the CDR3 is TGTGCCAGCAGCTTACCGGGACAGGGGGCGACGACCCCTAACTACGAGCAGTACTTC. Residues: CASSLPGQGATTPNYEQYF.

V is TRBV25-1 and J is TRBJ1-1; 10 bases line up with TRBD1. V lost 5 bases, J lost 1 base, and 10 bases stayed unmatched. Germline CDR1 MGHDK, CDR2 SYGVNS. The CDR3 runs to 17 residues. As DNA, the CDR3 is TGTGCCAGCAGTTCCATGGACAGGGGGTTTTCGAACACTGAAGCTTTCTTT. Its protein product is CASSSMDRGFSNTEAFF.

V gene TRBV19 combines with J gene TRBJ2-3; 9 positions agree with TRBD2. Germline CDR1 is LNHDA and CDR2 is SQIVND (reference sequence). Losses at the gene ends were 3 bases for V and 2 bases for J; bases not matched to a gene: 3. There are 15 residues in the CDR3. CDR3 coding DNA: TGTGCCAGTAGTATGACTAGCGGACTCACAGATACGCAGTATTTT. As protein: CASSMTSGLTDTQYF.

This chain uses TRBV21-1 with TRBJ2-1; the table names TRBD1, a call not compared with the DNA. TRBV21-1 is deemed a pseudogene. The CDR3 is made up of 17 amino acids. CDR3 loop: CASTPNGGGQGPWLQFF. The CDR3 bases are TGTGCCAGCACCCCAAACGGAGGGGGACAGGGGCCGTGGTTGCAGTTCTTC.

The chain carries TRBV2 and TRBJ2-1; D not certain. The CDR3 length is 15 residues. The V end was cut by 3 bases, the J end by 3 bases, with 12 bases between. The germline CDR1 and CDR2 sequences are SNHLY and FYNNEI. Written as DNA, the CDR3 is TGTGCCAGCAGTGATGCGCAAGTCCTCTACAATGAGCAGTTCTTC. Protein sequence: CASSDAQVLYNEQFF.

The CDR3 sequence: CASSPTPRKVQETQYF. The DNA of the CDR3 is TGTGCCAGTAGTCCGACGCCACGAAAAGTCCAAGAGACCCAGTACTTC. The chain recombines TRBV19 with TRBJ2-5; unclear D gene. The CDR3 totals 16 residues. V lost 5 bases and J lost 1, with 17 bases in between. CDR1 is LNHDA, CDR2 SQIVND, per germline (reference sequence).